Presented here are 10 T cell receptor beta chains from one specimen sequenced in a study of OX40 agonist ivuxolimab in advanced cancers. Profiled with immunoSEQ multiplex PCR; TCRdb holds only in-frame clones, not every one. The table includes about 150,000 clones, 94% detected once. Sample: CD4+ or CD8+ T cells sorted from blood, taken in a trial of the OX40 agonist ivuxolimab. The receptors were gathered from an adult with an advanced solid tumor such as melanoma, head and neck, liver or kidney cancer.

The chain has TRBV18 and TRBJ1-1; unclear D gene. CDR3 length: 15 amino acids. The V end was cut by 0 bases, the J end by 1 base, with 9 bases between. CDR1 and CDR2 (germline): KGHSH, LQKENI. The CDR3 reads CASSPPSKPNTEAFF. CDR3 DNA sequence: TGTGCCAGCTCACCACCCTCCAAACCGAACACTGAAGCTTTCTTT.

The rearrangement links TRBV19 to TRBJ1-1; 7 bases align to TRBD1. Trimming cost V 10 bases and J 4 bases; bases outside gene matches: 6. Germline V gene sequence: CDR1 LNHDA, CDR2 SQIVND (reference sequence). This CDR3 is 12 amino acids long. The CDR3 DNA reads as TGTGCCACCACTGACAGGGCCACTGAAGCTTTCTTT. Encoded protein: CATTDRATEAFF. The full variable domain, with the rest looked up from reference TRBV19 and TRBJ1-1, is DGGITQSPKYLFRKEGQNVTLSCEQNLNHDAMYWYRQDPGQGLRLIYYSQIVNDFQKGDIAEGYSVSREKKESFPLTVTSAQKNPTAFYLCATTDRATEAFFGQGTRLTVV.

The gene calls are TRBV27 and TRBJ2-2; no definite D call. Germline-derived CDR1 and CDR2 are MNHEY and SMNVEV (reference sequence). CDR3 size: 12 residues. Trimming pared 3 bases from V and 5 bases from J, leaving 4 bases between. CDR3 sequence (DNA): TGTGCCAGCAGTTTCCGAACCGGGGAGCTGTTTTTT. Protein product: CASSFRTGELFF.

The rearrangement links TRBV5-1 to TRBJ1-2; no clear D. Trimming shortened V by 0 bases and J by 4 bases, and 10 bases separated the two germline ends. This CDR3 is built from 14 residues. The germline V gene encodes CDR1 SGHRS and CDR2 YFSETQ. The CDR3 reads CASSLVPDRYGYTF. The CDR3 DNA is TGCGCCAGCAGCTTGGTACCAGACCGCTATGGCTACACCTTC. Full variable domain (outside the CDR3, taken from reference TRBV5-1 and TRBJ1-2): KAGVTQTPRYLIKTRGQQVTLSCSPISGHRSVSWYQQTPGQGLQFLFEYFSETQRNKGNFPGRFSGRQFSNSRSEMNVSTLELGDSALYLCASSLVPDRYGYTFGSGTRLTVV.

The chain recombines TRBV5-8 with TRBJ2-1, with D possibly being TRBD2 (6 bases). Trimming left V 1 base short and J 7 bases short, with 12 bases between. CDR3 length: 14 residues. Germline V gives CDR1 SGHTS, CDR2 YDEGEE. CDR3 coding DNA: TGTGCCAGCAGCTTGTGGGAAAGCGGGAATGAGCAGTTCTTC. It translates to CASSLWESGNEQFF.

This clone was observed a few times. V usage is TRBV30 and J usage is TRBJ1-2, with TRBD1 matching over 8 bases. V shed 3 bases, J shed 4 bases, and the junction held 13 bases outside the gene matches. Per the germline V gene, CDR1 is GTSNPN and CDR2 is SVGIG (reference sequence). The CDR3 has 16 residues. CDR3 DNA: TGTGCCTGGAGGTTTCCCTCCCAGGGGGCCGGCTATGGCTACACCTTC. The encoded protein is CAWRFPSQGAGYGYTF.

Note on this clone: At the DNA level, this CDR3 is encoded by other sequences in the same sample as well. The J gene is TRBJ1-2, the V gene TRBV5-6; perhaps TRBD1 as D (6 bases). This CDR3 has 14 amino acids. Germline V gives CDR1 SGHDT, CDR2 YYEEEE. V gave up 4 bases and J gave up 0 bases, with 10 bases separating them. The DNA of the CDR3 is TGTGCCAGCAGCCTGAGGACAGCTAACTATGGCTACACCTTC. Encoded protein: CASSLRTANYGYTF.

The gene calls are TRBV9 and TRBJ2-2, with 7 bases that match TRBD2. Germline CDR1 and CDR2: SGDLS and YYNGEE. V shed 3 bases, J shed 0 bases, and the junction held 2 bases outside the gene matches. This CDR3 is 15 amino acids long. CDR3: CASSAGLTNTGELFF. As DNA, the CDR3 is TGTGCCAGCAGCGCGGGACTAACGAACACCGGGGAGCTGTTTTTT.

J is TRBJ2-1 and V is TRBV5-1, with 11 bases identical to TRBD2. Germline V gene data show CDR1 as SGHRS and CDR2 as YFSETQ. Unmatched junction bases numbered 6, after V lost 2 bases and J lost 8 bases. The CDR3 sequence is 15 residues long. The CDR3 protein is CASSLLAGVGDEQFF. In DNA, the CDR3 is TGCGCCAGCAGCTTACTAGCGGGAGTCGGCGATGAGCAGTTCTTC.

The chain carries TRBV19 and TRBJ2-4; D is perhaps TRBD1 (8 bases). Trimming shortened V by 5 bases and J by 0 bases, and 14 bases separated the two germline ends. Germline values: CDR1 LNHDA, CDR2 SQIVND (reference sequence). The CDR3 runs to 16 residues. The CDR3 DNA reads TGTGCCAGTAGTTCACAGGGGGGGGGAGCCAAAAACATTCAGTACTTC. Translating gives CASSSQGGGAKNIQYF.